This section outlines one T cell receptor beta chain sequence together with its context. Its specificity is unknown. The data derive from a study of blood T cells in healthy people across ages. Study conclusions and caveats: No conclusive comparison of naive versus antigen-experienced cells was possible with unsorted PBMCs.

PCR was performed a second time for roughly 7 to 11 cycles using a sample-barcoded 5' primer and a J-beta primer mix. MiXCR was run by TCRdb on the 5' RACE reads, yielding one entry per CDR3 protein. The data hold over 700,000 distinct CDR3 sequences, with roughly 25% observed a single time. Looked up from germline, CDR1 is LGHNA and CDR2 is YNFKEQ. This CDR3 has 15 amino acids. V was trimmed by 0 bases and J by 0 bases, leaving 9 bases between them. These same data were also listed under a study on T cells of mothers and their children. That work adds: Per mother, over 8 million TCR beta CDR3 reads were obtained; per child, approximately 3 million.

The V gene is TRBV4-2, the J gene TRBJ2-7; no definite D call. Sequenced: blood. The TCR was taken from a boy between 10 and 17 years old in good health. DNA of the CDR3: TGTGCCAGCAGCCAAGATGGTTCGAACTCCTACGAGCAGTACTTC. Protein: CASSQDGSNSYEQYF.